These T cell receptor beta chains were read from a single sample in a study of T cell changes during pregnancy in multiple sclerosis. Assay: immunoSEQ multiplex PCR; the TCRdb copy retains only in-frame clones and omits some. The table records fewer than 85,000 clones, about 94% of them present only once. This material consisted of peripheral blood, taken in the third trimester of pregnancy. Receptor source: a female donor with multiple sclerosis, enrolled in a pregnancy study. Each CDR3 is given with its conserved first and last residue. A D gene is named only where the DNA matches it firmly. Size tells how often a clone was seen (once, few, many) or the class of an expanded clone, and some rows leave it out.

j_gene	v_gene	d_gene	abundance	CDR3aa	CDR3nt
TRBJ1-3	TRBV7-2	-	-	CASSLQGSTGNTIYF	TGTGCCAGCAGCCTACAGGGATCAACTGGAAACACCATATATTTT
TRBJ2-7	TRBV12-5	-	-	CASGLVPQLYYEQYF	TGTGCTAGTGGTTTGGTACCACAGTTATACTACGAGCAGTACTTC
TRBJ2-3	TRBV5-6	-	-	CASSTTHQRSTDTQYF	TGTGCCAGCAGCACAACCCACCAGCGGTCCACAGATACGCAGTATTTT
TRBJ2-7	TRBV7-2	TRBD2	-	CASSPHAAGGSYEQYF	TGTGCCAGCAGCCCTCACGCGGCCGGGGGGTCCTACGAGCAGTACTTC
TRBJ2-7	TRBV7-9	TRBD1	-	CASSWGPGQGTYEQYF	TGTGCCAGCAGCTGGGGTCCGGGACAGGGGACCTACGAGCAGTACTTC
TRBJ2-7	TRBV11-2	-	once	CASSLDRVGLYYEQYF	TGTGCCAGCAGCTTAGATCGGGTAGGCCTTTACTACGAGCAGTACTTC
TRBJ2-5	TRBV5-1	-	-	CASKGGAWETQYF	TGCGCCAGCAAGGGGGGGGCCTGGGAGACCCAGTACTTC
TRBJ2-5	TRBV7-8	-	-	CASKRGSETQYF	TGTGCCAGCAAAAGGGGTTCCGAGACCCAGTACTTC
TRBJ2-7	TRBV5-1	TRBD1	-	CASSPDRGQYEQYF	TGCGCCAGCAGCCCGGACAGGGGGCAATACGAGCAGTACTTC
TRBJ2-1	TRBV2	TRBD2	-	CASTEGLAGGHNEQFF	TGTGCCAGCACCGAAGGCCTAGCGGGGGGCCACAATGAGCAGTTCTTC
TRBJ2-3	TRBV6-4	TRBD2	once	CASSPAGAPDTQYF	TGTGCCAGCAGCCCAGCGGGGGCCCCAGATACGCAGTATTTT
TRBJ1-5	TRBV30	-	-	CAWSKAKGSWTYQPQHF	TGTGCCTGGAGTAAAGCAAAGGGATCTTGGACTTATCAGCCCCAGCATTTT
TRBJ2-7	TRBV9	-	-	CASSVDNSYEQYF	TGTGCCAGCAGCGTAGACAACTCCTACGAGCAGTACTTC
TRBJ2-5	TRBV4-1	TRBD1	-	CASSQAGTGQETQYF	TGCGCCAGCAGCCAAGCCGGGACAGGACAAGAGACCCAGTACTTC
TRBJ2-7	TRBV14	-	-	CASSQGRKTGPWGEQYF	TGTGCCAGCAGCCAAGGAAGGAAGACAGGTCCCTGGGGCGAGCAGTACTTC
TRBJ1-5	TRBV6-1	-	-	CASSETFGGRLRQPQHF	TGTGCCAGCAGTGAAACTTTCGGGGGGAGGTTGAGGCAGCCCCAGCATTTT
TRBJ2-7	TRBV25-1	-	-	CASRGGVYEQYF	TGTGCCAGCAGGGGGGGAGTCTACGAGCAGTACTTC
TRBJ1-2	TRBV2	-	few	CASTSQGNHGYTF	TGTGCCAGTACCTCACAGGGAAACCATGGCTACACCTTC
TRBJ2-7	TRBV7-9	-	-	CASSRQGYEQYF	TGTGCCAGCAGCCGTCAGGGATACGAGCAGTACTTC
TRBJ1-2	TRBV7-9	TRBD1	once	CATTGDYGYTF	TGTGCCACGACAGGGGACTATGGCTACACCTTC
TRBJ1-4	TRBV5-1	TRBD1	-	CASSLATGTNEKLFF	TGCGCCAGCAGCTTGGCGACAGGGACTAATGAAAAACTGTTTTTT
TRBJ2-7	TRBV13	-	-	CASSLVQGRSYEQYF	TGTGCCAGCAGCTTAGTGCAGGGTAGGTCCTACGAGCAGTACTTC
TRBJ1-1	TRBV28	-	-	CASSLSEDTEAFF	TGTGCCAGCAGTTTGTCAGAGGACACTGAAGCTTTCTTT
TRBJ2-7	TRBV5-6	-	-	CASSERGRGTYSYEQYF	TGTGCCAGCAGCGAGAGGGGTCGGGGGACGTACTCCTACGAGCAGTACTTC
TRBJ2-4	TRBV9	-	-	CASSVGVGSGIQYF	TGTGCCAGCAGCGTAGGGGTAGGCTCAGGCATTCAGTACTTC
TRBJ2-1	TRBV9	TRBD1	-	CASSAMTGSYNEQFF	TGTGCCAGCAGCGCAATGACAGGGTCCTACAATGAGCAGTTCTTC
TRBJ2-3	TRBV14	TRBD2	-	CASTPGGSSTDTQYF	TGTGCCAGCACCCCGGGGGGGTCCTCCACAGATACGCAGTATTTT
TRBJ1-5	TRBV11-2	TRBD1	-	CASSPRRDSSNQPQHF	TGTGCCAGCAGCCCCCGACGGGACAGTTCAAATCAGCCCCAGCATTTT
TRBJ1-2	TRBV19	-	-	CASSTRFYGYTF	TGTGCCAGTAGTACGAGATTTTATGGCTACACCTTC
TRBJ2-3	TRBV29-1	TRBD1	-	CSVEDQGVSTDTQYF	TGCAGCGTTGAAGACCAGGGGGTGAGCACAGATACGCAGTATTTT
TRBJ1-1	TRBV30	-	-	CAWRRNTEAFF	TGTGCCTGGAGGAGAAACACTGAAGCTTTCTTT
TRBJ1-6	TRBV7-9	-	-	CASSLVAGSLSPLHF	TGTGCCAGCAGCTTAGTTGCAGGGTCCCTTTCACCCCTCCACTTT
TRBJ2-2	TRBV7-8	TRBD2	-	CASSPFGGDRELFF	TGTGCCAGCAGCCCCTTCGGGGGGGACAGGGAGCTGTTTTTT
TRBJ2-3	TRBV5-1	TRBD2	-	CASSSPGLAITDTQYF	TGCGCCAGCAGCTCCCCGGGACTAGCGATCACAGATACGCAGTATTTT
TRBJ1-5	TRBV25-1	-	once	CASSSGFNQPQHF	TGTGCCAGCAGCTCCGGGTTCAATCAGCCCCAGCATTTT
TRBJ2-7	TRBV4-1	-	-	CASSQSDDRQSYEQYF	TGCGCCAGCAGCCAAAGCGACGATAGACAGTCCTACGAGCAGTACTTC
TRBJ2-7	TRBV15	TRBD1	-	CATSLATGEVEQYF	TGTGCCACCAGCCTTGCGACAGGGGAAGTCGAGCAGTACTTC